This T cell receptor beta chain was sequenced during a study of blood T cell repertoires in COVID-19 (dated by TCRdb to the early 2020s). General notes on the study: The collaborator samples originated in the United States, Italy and Spain and spanned the acute and convalescent phases of COVID-19. The material from the prospective study consisted of cDNA or gDNA derived from T cells, B-cell-depleted T cells, or PBMCs. Where HLA class I and class II types were available, the types were taken from metadata supplied by the sample provider, not from assay-based typing. Subjects who had been exposed to COVID-19, were actively infected with it, or had recovered from it provided the deeply sampled blood TCRbeta repertoires that made up the dataset. The samples were drawn from two sources: the first 160 participants of the ongoing ImmuneRACE study, and approximately 1,300 subjects contributed by 6 global collaborators. The sample metadata nearly always contained a de-identified subject ID, COVID-19 status, age in years and sex. The repertoires were released in a freely available public database intended as a resource for research on the immune response to SARS-CoV-2.

Note on this clone: It lacks a known antigen. Qualities for individual bases were not recorded, and no much larger clone is one base off.

The germline V gene (reference sequence) provides CDR1 LNHDA and CDR2 SQIVND. The CDR3 runs 14 amino acids, cysteine and phenylalanine included. The read is trimmed to its CDR3 DNA, 42 bases read in frame from base 1. Trimming leaves V shorter by 7 bases and J shorter by 2 bases, with the junction holding 5 bases beyond the gene matches. TCRbeta CDR3 regions were amplified from genomic DNA by means of the immunoSEQ Assay, a bias-controlled multiplex PCR. In the original analysis: Nucleated cell counts per sample were estimated from amplification of reference gene primers within the assay. Sequence reads were collapsed and filtered to measure the absolute abundance of every unique TCRbeta CDR3 rearrangement. For each sample, productive Simpson clonality was calculated as the square root of Simpson's diversity index across productive rearrangements. The table was pulled from immuneACCESS by TCRdb, which kept in-frame rearrangements only. Such tables lose some clones; where checked, under half of the loss comes from unresolved V genes, and the rest has no known cause. From that table come the V and J calls and clone size; the DNA was used to work out D and trimming. This sample is represented by some 53,000 clones; less than 95% of them were singletons. 2.5% to 4% of the sample is taken by the ten largest.

Here is what the overall study found, with its caveats: Clinical and demographic metadata were provided uncurated, with the amount varying by source and participant.

Whole blood was collected in K2EDTA tubes by collaborating institutions according to the institutions' own protocols. For TCRbeta analysis, collaborator samples were shipped as frozen whole blood, as isolated PBMCs, or as DNA extracted from either sample type. Source material: peripheral blood. In this chain, TRBV19 is recombined with TRBJ1-5; 7 bases in between match TRBD1. This sequence was found in a human donor in a cohort sampled during active COVID-19. For the CDR3, the sequence is CASIEGAGNQPQHF. In nucleotide form, the sequence is TGTGCCAGTATTGAGGGGGCGGGCAATCAGCCCCAGCATTTT.